The 22 T cell receptor beta chains listed next were all sequenced from one sample in a study of T cell changes during pregnancy in multiple sclerosis. Clones were sequenced by immunoSEQ multiplex PCR, and TCRdb holds only the in-frame ones, with some missing. There are some 40,000 clones in the sample; 92% occur only once, and about 1.5% lies in the top ten. Material for sequencing was peripheral blood. These receptors were taken from a female donor with multiple sclerosis, enrolled in a pregnancy study.

This rearrangement joins TRBV19 to TRBJ2-7; D is uncertain. The ends were cut back, 5 bases at V and 3 bases at J, with 5 bases in the middle. Per the germline V gene, CDR1 is LNHDA and CDR2 is SQIVND (reference sequence). The CDR3 has 11 amino acids. CDR3 DNA: TGTGCCAGTAGTGGGTACTACGAGCAGTACTTC. Protein product: CASSGYYEQYF.

V gene TRBV7-9 combines with J gene TRBJ1-4; D perhaps matches TRBD1 (6 bases). The CDR3 totals 14 residues. The V and J ends lost 6 bases and 7 bases respectively, with 15 bases between them. CDR1 is SEHNR and CDR2 is FQNEAQ in the germline V gene (reference sequence). The chain's CDR3 is CASRRDTSSEKLFF. As DNA, the CDR3 is TGTGCCAGCAGACGGGACACCTCGAGTGAAAAACTGTTTTTT.

The genes are TRBV6-1 and TRBJ2-7; D not resolved. Germline assignment: CDR1 MNHNS and CDR2 SASEGT. The V end was cut by 4 bases, the J end by 1 base, with 14 bases between. The length of the CDR3 is 15 residues. The CDR3 sequence: CASSAGTAQSYEQYF. DNA for the CDR3: TGTGCCAGCAGTGCTGGCACAGCGCAGTCCTACGAGCAGTACTTC.

V usage is TRBV7-9 and J usage is TRBJ1-2; D is undetermined. The germline V and J ends were trimmed by 5 bases and 2 bases, with 12 bases remaining between them. Germline lookup yields CDR1 SEHNR and CDR2 FQNEAQ (reference sequence). The CDR3 totals 14 residues. The CDR3 loop reads CASSPGRFNYGYTF. CDR3 coding DNA: TGTGCCAGCAGCCCCGGACGGTTCAACTATGGCTACACCTTC.

This chain joins TRBV7-6 and TRBJ2-5, with D hard to call. The CDR3 is 12 residues long. V shed 1 base and J shed 5 bases, with 5 bases lying between them. Per germline, CDR1 SGHVS and CDR2 FNYEAQ. The CDR3 DNA sequence: TGTGCCAGCAGCTTAGTAGGGGAGACCCAGTACTTC. Protein product: CASSLVGETQYF.

The chain joins TRBV2 to TRBJ2-2; 15 bases line up with TRBD2. The CDR3 covers 18 residues. Losses at the gene ends were 1 base for V and 4 bases for J; bases not matched to a gene: 4. In germline, CDR1 is SNHLY, CDR2 FYNNEI. As DNA, the CDR3 is TGTGCCAGCAGTGAAGGTGGACTAGCGGGAGGGCTCACCGGGGAGCTGTTTTTT. Translating it yields CASSEGGLAGGLTGELFF.

The CDR3 loop is CASSPTSGQRNYGYTF. DNA for the CDR3: TGTGCCAGCAGCCCCACTTCAGGACAGAGAAACTATGGCTACACCTTC. The chain uses TRBV11-2 and TRBJ1-2; D possibly corresponds to TRBD1 (6 bases). Germline assignment: CDR1 SGHAT and CDR2 FQNNGV. This CDR3 is built from 16 residues. V gave up 5 bases and J gave up 2 bases, with 18 bases separating them.

In DNA form, the CDR3 reads TGTGCCACCAGACAAACAGCCGCGGTCTATGGCTACACCTTC. It specifies CATRQTAAVYGYTF. This rearrangement joins TRBV28 to TRBJ1-2; D unresolved. The CDR3 has 14 residues. CDR1 is MDHEN and CDR2 is SYDVKM in the germline V gene. With 10 bases removed from V and 4 bases from J, the gap between germline ends came to 19 bases.

The chain recombines TRBV6-6 with TRBJ2-1, with 10 positions matching TRBD1. CDR1 and CDR2 (germline): MNHNY, SVGAGI (reference sequence). Trimming cost V 7 bases and J 9 bases; bases outside gene matches: 6. The CDR3 has 13 residues. CDR3 DNA: TGTGCCAGCACCGGACAGGGGGGAAGTGAGCAGTTCTTC. This encodes CASTGQGGSEQFF.

The chain recombines TRBV6-6 with TRBJ2-3; a possible D gene is TRBD1 (6 bases). Looked up from germline, CDR1 is MNHNY and CDR2 is SVGAGI (reference sequence). The ends were cut back, 2 bases at V and 9 bases at J, with 15 bases in the middle. This CDR3 is built from 14 residues. This chain's CDR3 is CASSYATGTTTQYF. In DNA, the CDR3 is TGTGCCAGCAGTTACGCGACGGGGACAACCACGCAGTATTTT.

The chain carries TRBV5-1 and TRBJ2-5; 9 bases match TRBD1. The germline gives CDR1 SGHRS, CDR2 YFSETQ. With 6 bases clipped from V and 1 base from J, the junction kept 4 bases outside the gene matches. This CDR3 contains 14 residues. The CDR3 nucleotides are TGCGCCAGCACCGCGACAGGGGGCCAAGAGACCCAGTACTTC. Encoded protein: CASTATGGQETQYF.

V is TRBV6-5 and J is TRBJ1-2, with a possible D match to TRBD1 (6 bases). The CDR3 consists of 12 residues. Trimming shortened V by 4 bases and J by 6 bases, and 9 bases separated the two germline ends. Germline V gene data show CDR1 as MNHEY and CDR2 as SVGAGI. CDR3: CASSSQGHGYTF. For the CDR3, the DNA is TGTGCCAGCAGTTCACAGGGCCATGGCTACACCTTC.

The V gene is TRBV10-3, the J gene TRBJ2-1; 9 bases map to TRBD2. Germline V CDR1 and CDR2: ENHRY, SYGVKD. The CDR3 loop spans 15 amino acids. With 4 bases clipped from V and 7 bases from J, the junction kept 8 bases outside the gene matches. The CDR3 is CAISAGLAIGNEQFF. In DNA, the CDR3 is TGTGCCATCAGTGCGGGACTAGCTATCGGGAATGAGCAGTTCTTC.

V usage is TRBV5-1 and J usage is TRBJ1-2, with TRBD1 as a possible D gene (6 bases). V was shortened by 0 bases and J by 6 bases, with 12 bases between the two germline ends. Germline CDR1 reads SGHRS; CDR2 reads YFSETQ. The CDR3 sequence is 14 residues long. The CDR3 region has the DNA TGCGCCAGCAGCTTGGTACAGGGTGGGGATGGCTACACCTTC. It is translated as CASSLVQGGDGYTF.

The V gene is TRBV5-1, the J gene TRBJ2-7, with 8 bases lining up with TRBD1. V trimming: 4 bases; J trimming: 0 bases; junction bases outside the gene matches: 6. The CDR3 length is 15 residues. CDR1 SGHRS and CDR2 YFSETQ come from the germline V gene. CDR3 protein: CASSAAGTGSYEQYF. DNA of the CDR3: TGCGCCAGCAGCGCCGCCGGGACAGGCTCCTACGAGCAGTACTTC.

This sequence joins TRBV10-3 and TRBJ2-7, with 11 nucleotides matching TRBD1. Unmatched junction bases numbered 4, after V lost 6 bases and J lost 0 bases. Germline CDR1 is ENHRY and CDR2 is SYGVKD. The CDR3 is 15 amino acids. The CDR3 is CAIRGGTGGSYEQYF. The CDR3 bases are TGTGCCATCAGGGGAGGGACAGGGGGCTCCTACGAGCAGTACTTC.

The chain employs TRBV5-1 and TRBJ1-1, with 8 bases lining up with TRBD1. CDR3 length: 14 amino acids. V shed 3 bases and J 1 base; nucleotides not matched to a gene: 2. Germline-derived CDR1 and CDR2 are SGHRS and YFSETQ. The CDR3 DNA follows: TGCGCCAGCAGCTGGGGGACAGGGAACACTGAAGCTTTCTTT. As protein: CASSWGTGNTEAFF.

V and J are TRBV6-5 and TRBJ1-1, with TRBD1 matching over 7 bases. This CDR3 region has 14 residues. Looked up from germline, CDR1 is MNHEY and CDR2 is SVGAGI. The ends lost 6 bases at V and 1 base at J; junction bases unmatched: 5. The CDR3: CASSSGQTNTEAFF. For the CDR3, the DNA is TGTGCCAGCAGCTCGGGACAGACGAACACTGAAGCTTTCTTT.

The rearrangement links TRBV5-1 to TRBJ1-5; unclear D gene. V shed 0 bases and J shed 7 bases, with 8 bases lying between them. This CDR3 region has 13 residues. Germline CDR1 reads SGHRS; CDR2 reads YFSETQ. This CDR3 reads CASSLGPRQPQHF. CDR3 bases: TGCGCCAGCAGCTTGGGGCCCCGGCAGCCCCAGCATTTT. Looking up the rest from reference TRBV5-1 and TRBJ1-5 gives the full variable domain: KAGVTQTPRYLIKTRGQQVTLSCSPISGHRSVSWYQQTPGQGLQFLFEYFSETQRNKGNFPGRFSGRQFSNSRSEMNVSTLELGDSALYLCASSLGPRQPQHFGDGTRLSIL.

This chain links TRBV18 with TRBJ2-7; D remains unclear. Germline values: CDR1 KGHSH, CDR2 LQKENI. This CDR3 region has 13 residues. Trimming removed 2 bases at V and 2 bases at J, with 7 bases between. In nucleotides, the CDR3 is TGTGCCAGCTCACCAGCTGTTACCTACGAGCAGTACTTC. It translates to CASSPAVTYEQYF.

The rearrangement uses TRBV5-1 and TRBJ1-1; TRBD1 matches 8 bases. Trimming at V came to 0 bases and at J to 2 bases, leaving 3 bases not matched to a gene. CDR1 and CDR2 (germline): SGHRS, YFSETQ. CDR3 length: 15 amino acids. For the CDR3, the DNA is TGCGCCAGCAGCTTGGTCAGGGGGCTTAACACTGAAGCTTTCTTT. The encoded protein is CASSLVRGLNTEAFF.

The chain combines TRBV2 with TRBJ1-4; a weak D match, TRBD1 (5 bases). With 7 bases removed from V and 7 bases from J, the gap between germline ends came to 19 bases. CDR1 and CDR2 (germline): SNHLY, FYNNEI. The CDR3 is 15 residues long. The DNA for the CDR3 is TGTGCCAGCAAGAGCAGGGCCCCCAATGTTGAAAAACTGTTTTTT. It codes for CASKSRAPNVEKLFF.